One T cell receptor beta chain is described in this entry. Its cognate antigen is unknown. The data derive from a study of T cell responses to AZD1222 COVID-19 vaccine. Study-wide findings and caveats: The study identified only five or six AZD1222 recipients as seropositive at baseline. Spike-specific TCR breadth and depth both grew after two AZD1222 doses.

The protocol was immunoSEQ multiplex PCR, while the TCRdb copy is restricted to in-frame clones and leaves out a portion. Of roughly 110,000 clones listed, more than 75% are singletons. The CDR3 spans 16 residues. Germline CDR1 and CDR2: SGHNT and YYREEE (reference sequence). V was trimmed by 4 bases and J by 2 bases, leaving 18 bases between them. This chain connects TRBV5-4 to TRBJ1-1; maybe TRBD1 (6 bases). This specimen was peripheral blood, taken on day 0 of AZD1222 vaccination. The TCR sequence derives from an adult in good health. CDR3 nucleotides: TGTGCCAGCAGCGGGGGGGCAGGGACACTAAACACTGAAGCTTTCTTT. Translated: CASSGGAGTLNTEAFF.